This entry is about one T cell receptor beta chain. The antigen remains undetermined. A single record per CDR3 protein comes from TCRdb applying MiXCR to the reads. In the table there are 290,000 or so distinct CDR3 sequences, around 25% of which are singletons. This sample was included in a study of T cell repertoires in cytomegalovirus infection. Whole-study context: Shared public TCR beta signatures pointed to both CMV infection and a matching HLA type.

Overall study findings and caveats: Ex vivo, HLA-C-restricted CMV-specific TCR beta clonotypes prevailed over the rest of the response. There were carriers of CMV plus the relevant HLA, and cumulative public TCR beta family frequency identified them.

Sequencing used PBMCs. This clonotype was obtained from a human donor in good health (CMV status not recorded). Some clones in this sample may be carry-over from other donors' samples.

The CDR3 here is CASSATTGASETQYF. The CDR3 nucleotides read TGCGCCAGCAGTGCGACGACAGGGGCATCTGAGACCCAGTACTTC. J is TRBJ2-5 and V is TRBV10-2; 8 bases align to TRBD1. In germline, CDR1 is WSHSY, CDR2 SAAADI. The CDR3 extends over 15 amino acids. The J segment lost 5 bases and the V segment lost 4 bases, leaving 9 bases of the junction unmatched.